This T cell receptor beta chain comes out of a study of CD8+CD57+ T cells in acquired aplastic anemia. Sequencing involved patients with CD8+CD57+ cell expansion previously shown by flow cytometry. Losses at the gene ends were 1 base for V and 4 bases for J; bases not matched to a gene: 4. Germline V gene sequence: CDR1 MGHRA, CDR2 YSYEKL. The CDR3 extends over 14 amino acids. According to the study, genomic DNA was the template for TCR beta VDJ and CDR3 profiling. TCRdb fed the reads into MiXCR, producing one record per CDR3 protein. The repertoire holds 150,000 to 200,000 distinct CDR3 sequences, with 48% as singletons.

This chain joins TRBV4-1 and TRBJ2-7; 7 positions match TRBD2. The receptor comes from a human donor with aplastic anemia. Sequenced input: sorted CD4+, CD8+, or CD8+CD57+ T cells (not recorded which) from PBMCs. The CDR3 protein is CASSQAQGGYEQYV. CDR3 nucleotide sequence: TGCGCCAGCAGCCAAGCCCAGGGAGGGTACGAGCAGTACGTC.